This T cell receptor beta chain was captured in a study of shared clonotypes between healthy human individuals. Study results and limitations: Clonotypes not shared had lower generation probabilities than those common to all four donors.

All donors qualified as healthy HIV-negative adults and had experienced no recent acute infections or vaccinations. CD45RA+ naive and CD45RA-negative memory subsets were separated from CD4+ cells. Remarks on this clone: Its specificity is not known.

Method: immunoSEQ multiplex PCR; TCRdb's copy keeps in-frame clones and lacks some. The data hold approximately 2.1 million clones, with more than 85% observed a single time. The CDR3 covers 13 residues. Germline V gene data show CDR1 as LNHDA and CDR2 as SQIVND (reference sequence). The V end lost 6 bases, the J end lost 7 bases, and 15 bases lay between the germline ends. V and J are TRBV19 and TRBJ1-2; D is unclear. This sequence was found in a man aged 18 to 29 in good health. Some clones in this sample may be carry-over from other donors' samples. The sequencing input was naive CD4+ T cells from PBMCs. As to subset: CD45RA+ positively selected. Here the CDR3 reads CASSLLIEVGYTF. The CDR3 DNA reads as TGTGCCAGTAGCCTCCTTATTGAGGTTGGCTACACCTTC.